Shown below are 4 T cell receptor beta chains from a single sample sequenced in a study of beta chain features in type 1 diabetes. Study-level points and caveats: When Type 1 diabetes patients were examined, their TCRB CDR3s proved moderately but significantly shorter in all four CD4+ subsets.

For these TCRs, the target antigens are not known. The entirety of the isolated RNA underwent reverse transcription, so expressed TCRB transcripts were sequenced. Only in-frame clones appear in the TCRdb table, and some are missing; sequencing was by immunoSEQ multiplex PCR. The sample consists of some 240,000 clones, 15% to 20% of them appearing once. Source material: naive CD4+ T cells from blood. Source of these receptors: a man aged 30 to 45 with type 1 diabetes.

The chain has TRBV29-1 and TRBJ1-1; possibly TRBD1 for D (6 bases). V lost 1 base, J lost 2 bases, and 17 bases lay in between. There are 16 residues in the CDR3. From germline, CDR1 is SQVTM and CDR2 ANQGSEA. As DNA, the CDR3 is TGCAGCGTTGAAGCCCCCGAATTGGGGGCCAACACTGAAGCTTTCTTT. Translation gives CSVEAPELGANTEAFF. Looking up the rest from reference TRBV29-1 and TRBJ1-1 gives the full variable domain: SAVISQKPSRDICQRGTSLTIQCQVDSQVTMMFWYRQQPGQSLTLIATANQGSEATYESGFVIDKFPISRPNLTFSTLTVSNMSPEDSSIYLCSVEAPELGANTEAFFGQGTRLTVV.

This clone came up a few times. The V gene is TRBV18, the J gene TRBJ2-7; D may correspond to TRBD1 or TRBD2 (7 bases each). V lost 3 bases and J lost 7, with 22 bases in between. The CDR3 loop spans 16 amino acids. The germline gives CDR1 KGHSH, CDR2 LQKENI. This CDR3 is CASSPLGQAGAKEQYF. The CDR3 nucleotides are TGTGCCAGCTCACCGCTAGGACAGGCGGGAGCCAAAGAGCAGTACTTC.

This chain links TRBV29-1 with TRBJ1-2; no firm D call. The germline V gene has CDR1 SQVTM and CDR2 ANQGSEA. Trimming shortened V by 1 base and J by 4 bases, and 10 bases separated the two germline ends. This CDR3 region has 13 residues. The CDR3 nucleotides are TGCAGCGTTGAAGTAGCAAGTACCTATGGCTACACCTTC. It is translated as CSVEVASTYGYTF.

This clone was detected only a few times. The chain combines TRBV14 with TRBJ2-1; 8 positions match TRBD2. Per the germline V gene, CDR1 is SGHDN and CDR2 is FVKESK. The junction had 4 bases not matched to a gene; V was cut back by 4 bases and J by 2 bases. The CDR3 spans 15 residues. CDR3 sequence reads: CASSPEREPYNEQFF. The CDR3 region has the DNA TGTGCCAGCAGCCCGGAGCGGGAGCCCTACAATGAGCAGTTCTTC.